This TCR beta chain was retrieved from a study of T cells in Graves' hyperthyroidism and ophthalmopathy. There are 14 residues in the CDR3. V was cut by 4 bases and J by 2 bases, with 8 bases left in between. Germline V CDR1 and CDR2: MNHEY, SVGAGI. Subjects with ophthalmopathy showed a Clinical Activity Score no lower than 3, a NOSPECS grade no lower than 4, and a duration shorter than 3 months. Together with thyroid ultrasound, orbital computed tomography, serum thyroxine and TRAb, clinical symptoms were used for diagnoses. RNA transcripts were the template for amplifying TCR beta CDR3 regions. The HTBI set primed first-round TCR CDR3 RT-PCR. One entry per CDR3 protein, called by TCRdb with MiXCR from the multiplex PCR reads. The sample shows 530,000 or so distinct CDR3 sequences, around a quarter of them seen only once.

Sequenced sample: blood. This chain connects TRBV6-5 to TRBJ2-2, with D hard to call. The receptor was derived from a woman younger than 45 with Graves' ophthalmopathy. The CDR3 nucleotides are TGTGCCAGCAGTTCGGCGTATAACACCGGGGAGCTGTTTTTT. Translation gives CASSSAYNTGELFF.